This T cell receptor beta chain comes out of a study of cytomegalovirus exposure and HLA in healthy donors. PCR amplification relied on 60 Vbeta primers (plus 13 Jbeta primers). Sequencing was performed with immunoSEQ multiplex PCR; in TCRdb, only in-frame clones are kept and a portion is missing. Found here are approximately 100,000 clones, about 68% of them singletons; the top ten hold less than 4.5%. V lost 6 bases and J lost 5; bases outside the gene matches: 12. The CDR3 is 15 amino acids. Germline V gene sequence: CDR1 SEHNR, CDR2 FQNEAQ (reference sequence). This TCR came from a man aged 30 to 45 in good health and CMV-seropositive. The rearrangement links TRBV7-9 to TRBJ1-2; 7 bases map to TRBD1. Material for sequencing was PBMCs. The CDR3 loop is CASSGRTGRGYGYTF. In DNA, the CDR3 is TGTGCCAGCAGTGGTCGGACAGGCCGGGGGTATGGCTACACCTTC.